The clone carrying this T cell receptor (beta chain) was counted at least ten times. The antigen is undetermined. Researchers took RNA transcripts and amplified TCR beta CDR3 regions from them. RT-PCR in the first round used HTBI primers; a second-round multiplex PCR followed. MiXCR was run by TCRdb on the multiplex PCR reads, yielding one entry per CDR3 protein. The sample holds almost 400,000 distinct CDR3 sequences; about 17% are singletons and the top ten take 1.5% to 2%. These data are taken from a study of Graves' ophthalmopathy and Graves' hyperthyroidism. Overall study results and limits: Forecasting of ophthalmopathy progression by the model achieved less than 71% sensitivity and roughly 75% specificity.

Germline V lookup: CDR1 DFQATT, CDR2 SNEGSKA (reference sequence). V dropped 0 bases and J dropped 4; count of bases not matched to a gene: 6. The CDR3 totals 14 residues. The TCR sequence derives from a woman younger than 30 with Graves' ophthalmopathy. This chain connects TRBV20-1 to TRBJ2-7; 7 positions match TRBD1. The sequenced sample was peripheral blood. CDR3 DNA sequence: TGCAGTGCTAGAGATCACGGACAGGCTTACGAGCAGTACTTC. Translated: CSARDHGQAYEQYF.